Following are 18 T cell receptor beta chains from one sample sequenced in a study of neurological immune-mediated disorders. One entry per CDR3 protein results from TCRdb running MiXCR on the 5' RACE reads. The data contain about 82,000 distinct CDR3 sequences, around 2.6% of them singletons. The sequenced material came from PBMCs. The receptor set was obtained from a woman aged 25-40 years with multiple sclerosis.

This clonotype has at least ten counts. The V gene is TRBV29-1, the J gene TRBJ1-2; no definite D call. V gave up 3 bases and J gave up 5 bases, with 10 bases separating them. CDR1 and CDR2 (germline): SQVTM, ANQGSEA. The CDR3 sequence is 12 residues long. CDR3 region: CSVDAESYGYTF. CDR3 bases: TGCAGCGTTGATGCGGAAAGTTATGGCTACACCTTC.

This clonotype has a count of ten or more. V gene TRBV4-1 combines with J gene TRBJ2-1; 8 nucleotides agree with TRBD1. Trimming took 4 bases from V and 2 from J; bases not matched to a gene: 4. Germline V gives CDR1 MGHRA, CDR2 YSYEKL. The CDR3 totals 15 residues. CDR3 residues: CASSRGQGAYNEQFF. DNA of the CDR3: TGCGCCAGCAGCCGAGGACAGGGAGCCTACAATGAGCAGTTCTTC.

This clonotype was seen ten or more times. The chain links TRBV20-1 to TRBJ1-2; D might be TRBD1 (6 bases). The CDR3 totals 13 residues. Trimming pared 1 base from V and 8 bases from J, leaving 14 bases between. Germline lookup yields CDR1 DFQATT and CDR2 SNEGSKA (reference sequence). The CDR3 protein is CSARGGYRDGYTF. CDR3 in DNA: TGCAGTGCTAGAGGGGGATACAGGGACGGCTACACCTTC.

This clonotype was counted many times. One junction end disagrees with the germline gene, perhaps due to a read error. The rearrangement uses TRBV27 and TRBJ2-3; the match to TRBD2 covers 10 bases. In germline, CDR1 is MNHEY, CDR2 SMNVEV (reference sequence). This CDR3 is built from 14 residues. CDR3 region: CASSPAAASGSRNF. As DNA, the CDR3 is TGTGCCAGCAGTCCGGCTGCAGCTAGCGGGAGTAGGAATTTT.

This clonotype was seen repeatedly, ten times or more. The chain couples TRBV7-2 to TRBJ2-5, with TRBD2 matching over 7 bases. CDR1 and CDR2 (germline): SGHTA, FQGNSA. The CDR3 extends over 14 amino acids. Trimming took 6 bases from V and 4 from J; bases not matched to a gene: 8. The CDR3 DNA follows: TGTGCCAGCAGTTGGGGAGGGCCACGAGAGACCCAGTACTTC. Translation: CASSWGGPRETQYF.

This clonotype was observed many times. This sequence joins TRBV3-1 and TRBJ2-5, with D possibly being TRBD1 (7 bases). The CDR3 is made up of 14 amino acids. V dropped 5 bases and J dropped 5 bases, with 15 bases sitting between them. Germline-derived CDR1 and CDR2 are LGHDT and YNNKEL (reference sequence). DNA of the CDR3: TGTGCCAGCAGCGCAGGGGGGATCGGGGAGACCCAGTACTTC. It translates to CASSAGGIGETQYF.

In this sample, this clonotype turned up many times. The chain carries TRBV21-1 and TRBJ1-1. TRBV21-1 is given as a pseudogene. The CDR3 has 13 residues. The CDR3 region is CAGTASENTEAFF. In nucleotides, the CDR3 is TGTGCCGGAACAGCGAGTGAAAACACTGAAGCTTTCTTT.

This clonotype was counted many times. The chain couples TRBV5-6 to TRBJ2-4, with D uncertain. Trimming took off 0 bases at V and 8 bases at J, with 12 bases between the two ends. Per the germline V gene, CDR1 is SGHDT and CDR2 is YYEEEE. This CDR3 has 14 amino acids. CDR3 nucleotides: TGTGCCAGCAGCTTGGTGAGCAGGCCGGACATTCAGTACTTC. It encodes CASSLVSRPDIQYF.

This clonotype has at least ten counts. The gene calls are TRBV5-1 and TRBJ2-2; D possibly corresponds to TRBD2 (6 bases). There are 14 residues in the CDR3. The germline V gene has CDR1 SGHRS and CDR2 YFSETQ. V was pared by 2 bases and J by 4 bases, with 9 bases between. Here the CDR3 DNA reads TGCGCCAGCAGCTTCCAGGGAGGCACCGGGGAGCTGTTTTTT. Encoded protein: CASSFQGGTGELFF.

There are many counts of this clonotype. The CDR3 loop is CASSSRTGTKNIQYF. CDR3 in DNA: TGTGCCAGCAGCTCACGAACAGGGACCAAAAACATTCAGTACTTC. V gene TRBV3-1 combines with J gene TRBJ2-4; D perhaps matches TRBD1 (6 bases). Germline CDR1 reads LGHDT; CDR2 reads YNNKEL (reference sequence). V was shortened by 5 bases and J by 2 bases, with 13 bases between the two germline ends. This CDR3 has 15 amino acids.

At least ten counts were recorded for this clonotype. The CDR3 sequence is CASSYSGQGYNEQFF. The CDR3 DNA reads as TGTGCCAGCAGTTATAGTGGGCAAGGCTACAATGAGCAGTTCTTC. The V call is TRBV6-5, the J call TRBJ2-1, with D hard to call. Trimming took 3 bases from V and 3 from J, leaving 12 bases between them. The CDR3 extends over 15 amino acids. Per germline, CDR1 MNHEY and CDR2 SVGAGI.

In this sample, this clonotype turned up many times. V gene TRBV5-5 combines with J gene TRBJ2-2; D might be TRBD2 (5 bases). This CDR3 is built from 15 residues. The V and J ends lost 2 bases and 1 base respectively, with 9 bases between them. In germline, CDR1 is SGHKS, CDR2 YYEKEE (reference sequence). The DNA for the CDR3 is TGTGCCAGCAGCTTCCTCGGAGGGAACACCGGGGAGCTGTTTTTT. Translating it yields CASSFLGGNTGELFF.

This clonotype was counted many times. The V call is TRBV10-3, the J call TRBJ2-1; TRBD2 matches 11 bases. There are 16 residues in the CDR3. The trim removed 10 bases at V and 0 bases at J, leaving 8 bases unmatched. Germline CDR1 is ENHRY and CDR2 is SYGVKD. The CDR3 DNA reads as TGTGCCAGCGCCGGGACTAGCGGAGACTCCTACAATGAGCAGTTCTTC. Translating gives CASAGTSGDSYNEQFF.

There are many counts of this clonotype. The V and J genes are TRBV7-2 and TRBJ2-5, with 7 positions matching TRBD1. CDR1 is SGHTA, CDR2 FQGNSA, per germline. The J segment lost 2 bases and the V segment lost 5 bases, leaving 2 bases of the junction unmatched. The length of the CDR3 is 13 residues. This chain's CDR3 is CASSRGQQETQYF. The CDR3 coding sequence is TGTGCCAGCAGCCGGGGACAGCAAGAGACCCAGTACTTC.

This clonotype was found many times. This rearrangement joins TRBV6-6 to TRBJ2-1, with D perhaps given as TRBD1 or TRBD2 (5 bases each). Germline CDR1 is MNHNY and CDR2 is SVGAGI (reference sequence). The CDR3 has 14 amino acids. Trimming shortened V by 10 bases and J by 4 bases, and 17 bases separated the two germline ends. CDR3 nucleotide sequence: TGTGCCACCAAAGGGACGGCCACATACAATGAGCAGTTCTTC. Translating it yields CATKGTATYNEQFF.

In the case of this clonotype: A much larger clone differs from this one at a single base, so this may be a read error. CDR3 in amino acids: CASSLDRGQPQNF. The CDR3 nucleotides are TGTGCCAGCAGCTTAGACAGGGGCCAGCCCCAGAATTTT. The genes are TRBV7-9 and TRBJ1-5; 7 nucleotides agree with TRBD1. There are 13 residues in the CDR3. Germline V gene lookup returns CDR1 SEHNR and CDR2 FQNEAQ (reference sequence).

This clonotype has just one count. The chain carries TRBV28 and TRBJ2-7; 8 nucleotides match TRBD1. Germline CDR1 MDHEN, CDR2 SYDVKM. CDR3 length equals 15 residues. The trim removed 6 bases at V and 5 bases at J, leaving 12 bases unmatched. CDR3 nucleotides: TGTGCCAGCAGCAGAGCCCCGGACAGGGCCCACGAGCAGTACTTC. Translating it yields CASSRAPDRAHEQYF. Full variable domain (remainder filled in from reference TRBV28 and TRBJ2-7): DVKVTQSSRYLVKRTGEKVFLECVQDMDHENMFWYRQDPGLGLRLIYFSYDVKMKEKGDIPEGYSVSREKKERFSLILESASTNQTSMYLCASSRAPDRAHEQYFGPGTRLTVT.

This clonotype came up many times. This chain links TRBV4-3 with TRBJ1-6; D gene uncertain. There are 15 residues in the CDR3. From germline, CDR1 is LGHNA and CDR2 YSLEER. V lost 1 base and J 10 bases, leaving 14 bases between the germline ends. The CDR3 loop reads CASSQGAFGESPLHF. Here the CDR3 DNA reads TGCGCCAGCAGCCAAGGGGCGTTTGGAGAATCACCCCTCCACTTT.